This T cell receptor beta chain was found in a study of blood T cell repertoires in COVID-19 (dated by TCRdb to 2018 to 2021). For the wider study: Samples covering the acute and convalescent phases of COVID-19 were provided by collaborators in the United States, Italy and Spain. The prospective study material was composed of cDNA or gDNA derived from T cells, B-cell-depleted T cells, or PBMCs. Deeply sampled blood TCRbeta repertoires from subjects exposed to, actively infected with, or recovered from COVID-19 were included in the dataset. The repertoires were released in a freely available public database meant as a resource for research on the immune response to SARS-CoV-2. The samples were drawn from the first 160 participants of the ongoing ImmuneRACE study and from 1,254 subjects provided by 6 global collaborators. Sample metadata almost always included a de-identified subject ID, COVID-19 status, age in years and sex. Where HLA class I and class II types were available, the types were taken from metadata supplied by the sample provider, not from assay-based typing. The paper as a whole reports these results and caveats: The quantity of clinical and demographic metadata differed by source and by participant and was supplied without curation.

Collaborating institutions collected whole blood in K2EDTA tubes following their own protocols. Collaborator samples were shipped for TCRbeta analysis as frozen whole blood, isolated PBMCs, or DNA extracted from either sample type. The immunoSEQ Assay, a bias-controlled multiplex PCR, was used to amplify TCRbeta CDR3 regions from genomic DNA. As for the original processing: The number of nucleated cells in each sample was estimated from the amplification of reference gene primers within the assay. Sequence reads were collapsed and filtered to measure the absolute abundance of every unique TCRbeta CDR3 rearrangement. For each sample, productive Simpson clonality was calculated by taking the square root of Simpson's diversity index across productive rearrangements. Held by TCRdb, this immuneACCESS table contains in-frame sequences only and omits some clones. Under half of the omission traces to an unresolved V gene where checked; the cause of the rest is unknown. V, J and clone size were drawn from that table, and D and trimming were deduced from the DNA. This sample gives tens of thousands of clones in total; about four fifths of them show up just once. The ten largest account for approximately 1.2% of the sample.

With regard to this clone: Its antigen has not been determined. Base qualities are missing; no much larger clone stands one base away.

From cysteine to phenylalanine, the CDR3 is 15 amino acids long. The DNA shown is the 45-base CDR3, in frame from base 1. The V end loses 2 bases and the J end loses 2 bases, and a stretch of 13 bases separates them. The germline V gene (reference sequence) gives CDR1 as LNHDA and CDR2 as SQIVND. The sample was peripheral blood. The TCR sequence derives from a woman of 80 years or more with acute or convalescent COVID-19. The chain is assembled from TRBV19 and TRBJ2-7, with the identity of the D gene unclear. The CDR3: CASSIMGKTTYEQYF. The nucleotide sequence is TGTGCCAGTAGTATAATGGGCAAAACCACCTACGAGCAGTACTTC.